This T cell receptor (beta chain) was recovered during a study of CD8 T cells in Susac syndrome. RNA was extracted with the RNeasy kit, and a quantity of 0.5 to 1 ug was reverse transcribed using random hexamers. By means of immunoSEQ multiplex PCR, TCR beta CDR3 spanning 54 Vbeta and 13 Jbeta underwent amplification. TCRdb called the immunoSEQ multiplex PCR reads again in MiXCR, with one record for every CDR3 protein. The sample consists of approximately 150,000 distinct CDR3 sequences, 80% to 95% of them appearing once. Germline V lookup: CDR1 KGHSH, CDR2 LQKENI. The V and J ends lost 4 bases and 1 base respectively, with 11 bases between them. The CDR3 has 15 residues. This clonotype came up a few times. TCR beta sequences were obtained from blood CD8+ and CD4+ T cells. While CD8+ and CD4+ T cells were isolated negatively, TEMRA cells were enriched by FACS.

V is TRBV18 and J is TRBJ1-3; a possible D gene is TRBD1 (5 bases). This sequence originates from a human donor with multiple sclerosis. Specimen: CD4+ T cells from PBMCs. The CDR3 is CASSQGTDSGNTIYF. In DNA, the CDR3 is TGTGCCAGCTCACAAGGGACTGATTCTGGAAACACCATATATTTT.